This T cell receptor (beta chain) came from a study of blood T cell repertoires in COVID-19. Across the whole study: Samples came from the United States, Italy and Spain, spanning acute and convalescent COVID-19. PBMCs, B-cell-depleted T cells, or T cells provided the cDNA or gDNA that made up the material.

In the study's own analysis: The authors estimated nucleated cell counts from reference gene primer amplification. Generated by immunoSEQ multiplex PCR, the TCRdb table keeps only in-frame clones and is missing some. V, J and clone size derive from that table, while D and trimming were established from the DNA sequence. This table holds roughly 230,000 clones, just under 85% found once. From germline, CDR1 is LNHDA and CDR2 SQIVND (reference sequence). V shed 3 bases and J shed 2 bases, with 14 bases lying between them. This CDR3 region has 16 residues. The sample taken for sequencing was peripheral blood. V is TRBV19 and J is TRBJ2-1, with a tentative D call TRBD1 (5 bases). The clonotype originates from a man aged 50-59 years with acute or convalescent COVID-19. The CDR3 nucleotides are TGTGCCAGTAGTATTAAACCTTGGGGCGCCTACAATGAGCAGTTCTTC. Encoded protein: CASSIKPWGAYNEQFF.